This passage covers 9 T cell receptor beta chains from one sample sequenced in a study of blood T cells in healthy people across ages. For the second PCR, which ran for about 7 to 11 cycles, a sample-barcoded 5' primer and a J-beta primer mix were used. TCRdb reanalysed the 5' RACE reads using MiXCR and keeps one entry per CDR3 protein. The sample consists of hundreds of thousands of distinct CDR3 sequences, under 25% of them appearing once. The specimen was blood. Receptors were obtained from a man aged 65 to 79 in good health.

Comment on this clonotype: The junction departs from the called germline gene at one end, perhaps through a read error. The chain has TRBV10-2 and TRBJ2-5; unclear D gene. This CDR3 has 12 amino acids. Germline CDR1 WSHSY, CDR2 SAAADI. The CDR3 here is CASSVHQETQCF. The CDR3 DNA is TGCGCCAGCAGTGTCCACCAAGAGACCCAGTGCTTC.

This clonotype showed up just a few times. CDR3 sequence reads: CASSLEFTDTQYF. The CDR3 coding sequence is TGTGCCAGCAGCTTAGAGTTCACAGATACGCAGTATTTT. V and J are TRBV7-2 and TRBJ2-3, with unresolved D. This CDR3 is built from 13 residues. The V gene lost 1 base and the J gene lost 2 bases, with 4 bases spanning the gap. Germline loops: CDR1 SGHTA, CDR2 FQGNSA.

This clonotype turned up a few times. V is TRBV5-1 and J is TRBJ2-3; TRBD1 is a possible D gene (5 bases). The CDR3 consists of 15 residues. The V gene's germline CDR1 is SGHRS and CDR2 YFSETQ. Trimming took 8 bases from V and 1 from J, leaving 17 bases between them. CDR3 DNA sequence: TGCGCCAGTTATCACACACAGGAACGCACAGATACGCAGTATTTT. Its translation is CASYHTQERTDTQYF.

The table lists this clonotype with a few counts. The V gene is TRBV21-1, the J gene TRBJ2-5; the D call in the table, TRBD1, was not verified against the DNA. TRBV21-1 counts as a pseudogene. The CDR3 totals 15 residues. In nucleotides, the CDR3 is TGTGCCAGCAGCAAAGCGACAGGGGCGAAGGAGACCCAGTACTTC. Its translation is CASSKATGAKETQYF.

The CDR3 coding sequence is TGTGCCAGTAGTAACACAGGGTCGGGAGAGACCCAGTACTTC. Its translation is CASSNTGSGETQYF. This chain joins TRBV19 and TRBJ2-5, with D possibly being TRBD1 (6 bases). CDR1 and CDR2 from the germline V gene are LNHDA and SQIVND (reference sequence). The V end was cut by 4 bases, the J end by 4 bases, with 13 bases between. The CDR3 loop spans 14 amino acids.

This clonotype has ten or more counts. This rearrangement joins TRBV5-1 to TRBJ2-5; TRBD1 matches at 7 bases. Near its end, the DNA agrees better with TRBJ2-7, so the J call may be wrong. The CDR3 runs 15 residues. Germline V gene sequence: CDR1 SGHRS, CDR2 YFSETQ. The CDR3 loop is CASSLGDSRGLEQYF. CDR3 DNA: TGCGCCAGCAGCTTGGGGGACAGTCGAGGGCTCGAGCAGTACTTC.

This clonotype has only a few counts. The rearrangement joins TRBV10-3 to TRBJ2-5; 12 bases map to TRBD2. Matching the DNA end better, TRBJ2-1 makes the J call doubtful. The CDR3 loop spans 14 amino acids. Germline CDR1 and CDR2: ENHRY and SYGVKD. The DNA for the CDR3 is TGTGCCATCAGTCCAAGGACTAGCGGGGTCGAGCAGTTCTTC. Protein sequence: CAISPRTSGVEQFF.

This chain uses TRBV7-3 with TRBJ2-3; no definite D call. The CDR3 runs to 13 residues. Germline loops: CDR1 SGHTA, CDR2 FQGTGA. Trimming removed 3 bases from V and 3 bases from J, with 7 bases in between. CDR3 in amino acids: CASSFSRTDTQYF. The CDR3 DNA follows: TGTGCCAGCAGCTTTTCCCGGACAGATACGCAGTATTTT.

This clonotype appeared a few times. The chain recombines TRBV4-1 with TRBJ2-7; D perhaps matches TRBD2 (6 bases). Germline V gene lookup returns CDR1 MGHRA and CDR2 YSYEKL. V lost 4 bases to trimming and J lost 6 bases, with 22 bases between them. This CDR3 region has 16 residues. This chain's CDR3 is CASSRILLAENAEQYF. The CDR3 coding sequence is TGCGCCAGCAGCCGAATCTTACTAGCAGAGAATGCCGAGCAGTACTTC.